This T cell receptor beta chain was observed in a study of response to subunit inactivated influenza vaccine. Study-wide results and caveats: Each seasonal influenza vaccination recruits few new T cells, the authors suggested.

Each CDR3 protein gets one entry after TCRdb re-called the RT-PCR reads with MiXCR. Of around 530,000 distinct CDR3 sequences in the sample, roughly 10% are singletons; the top ten hold roughly a tenth. Per germline, CDR1 LGHDT and CDR2 YNNKEL (reference sequence). Trimming pared 3 bases from V and 5 bases from J, leaving 5 bases between. This CDR3 region has 12 residues. To note about this clonotype: Its antigen remains unknown.

The chain couples TRBV3-1 to TRBJ2-1; no firm D call. The material sequenced was PBMCs from blood, taken on the day of vaccination. The TCR was taken from a man aged 45-65 years who received an inactivated influenza vaccine. CDR3 sequence (DNA): TGTGCCAGCAGCCAGGTTGACAATGAGCAGTTCTTC. This sequence encodes CASSQVDNEQFF.